Shown below are 8 T cell receptor beta chains from a single sample sequenced in a study of identical twins. TCRdb re-analysed the 5' RACE reads in MiXCR, keeping a single row per CDR3 protein. The data show around 280,000 distinct CDR3 sequences, 8% to 9% seen once. The same data also contributed to another study, on yellow fever vaccine responses in identical twins.

The source material was memory (CD45RO+) T cells sorted from blood. The source is a woman aged 18-29 years in good health.

The chain uses TRBV19 and TRBJ1-5, with D tentatively TRBD1 (6 bases). Deletions cut 7 bases from V and 5 bases from J, with 12 bases between. CDR1 and CDR2 from the germline V gene are LNHDA and SQIVND (reference sequence). The length of the CDR3 is 13 residues. The CDR3, as DNA: TGTGCCAGTATGTACAGGGAAGATCAGCCCCAGCATTTT. Its translation: CASMYREDQPQHF.

The chain links TRBV20-1 to TRBJ2-1; tentatively, D is TRBD1 or TRBD2 (5 bases each). CDR1 is DFQATT and CDR2 is SNEGSKA in the germline V gene (reference sequence). The CDR3 spans 13 residues. The germline V and J ends were trimmed by 6 bases and 4 bases, with 13 bases remaining between them. The chain's CDR3 is CSAPGPSYNEQFF. CDR3 nucleotides: TGCAGTGCCCCGGGACCGTCATACAATGAGCAGTTCTTC.

This clonotype was picked up a small number of times. V is TRBV12-3 or TRBV12-4 and J is TRBJ2-3; TRBD2 agrees at 7 bases. This CDR3 is 14 amino acids long. V dropped 8 bases and J dropped 4; count of bases not matched to a gene: 9. The CDR3 coding sequence is TGTGCCAGCTGGGCGGCGGGGGAGGCAGATACGCAGTATTTT. Amino acids: CASWAAGEADTQYF.

This clonotype was seen many times. The chain employs TRBV5-1 and TRBJ1-4, with 7 positions matching TRBD1. CDR1 and CDR2 from the germline V gene are SGHRS and YFSETQ. There are 14 residues in the CDR3. The V and J ends lost 4 bases and 6 bases, in that order; junction bases with no gene match: 6. CDR3 protein: CASSTGDMDEKLFF. The CDR3, as DNA: TGCGCCAGCAGCACAGGGGATATGGATGAAAAACTGTTTTTT.

The chain is built from TRBV12-3 or TRBV12-4 and TRBJ2-1, with 7 bases that match TRBD1. The CDR3 runs to 15 residues. The V and J ends lost 8 bases and 2 bases, in that order; junction bases with no gene match: 9. This CDR3 is CASRIGQVPYNEQFF. The CDR3 DNA sequence: TGTGCCAGCCGGATAGGACAGGTGCCCTACAATGAGCAGTTCTTC.

The CDR3 coding sequence is TGCAGTGCTAGAAAACTAGCGGGAGGGCCTTACAATGAGCAGTTCTTC. Its translation: CSARKLAGGPYNEQFF. The chain uses TRBV20-1 and TRBJ2-1, with 13 bases that match TRBD2. From germline, CDR1 is DFQATT and CDR2 SNEGSKA (reference sequence). CDR3 size: 16 residues. Losses at the gene ends were 2 bases for V and 4 bases for J; bases not matched to a gene: 5.

This clonotype has at least ten counts. CDR3 sequence reads: CSARDRGNSNQPQHF. For the CDR3, the DNA is TGCAGTGCTAGGGACAGGGGTAATAGCAATCAGCCCCAGCATTTT. The chain is built from TRBV20-1 and TRBJ1-5; 9 nucleotides align to TRBD1. V lost 3 bases and J lost 0; bases outside the gene matches: 3. In germline, CDR1 is DFQATT, CDR2 SNEGSKA (reference sequence). The CDR3 is 15 amino acids.

Many counts were recorded for this clonotype. The chain is built from TRBV12-3 or TRBV12-4 and TRBJ1-5; D unclear. V lost 6 bases and J 9 bases, leaving 9 bases between the germline ends. The CDR3 covers 11 residues. Here the CDR3 DNA reads TGTGCCAGCAGACTCTCAGGGCCCCAGCATTTT. Translating gives CASRLSGPQHF.